This T cell receptor (beta chain) came from a study of blood T cells in healthy people across ages. Trimming pared 4 bases from V and 9 bases from J, leaving 13 bases between. The CDR3 covers 13 residues. CDR1 and CDR2 (germline): LGHNA, YSLEER. Turning to this clonotype: Possible read error: a much larger clone is one base away.

Then a second PCR, running roughly 7 to 11 cycles, was carried out with a sample-barcoded 5' primer and a J-beta primer mix. A single record per CDR3 protein comes from TCRdb applying MiXCR to the 5' RACE reads. This table has 950,000 to 1,200,000 distinct CDR3 sequences, 35% to 40% appearing once. The receptor's source is a man aged 18 to 30 in good health. The chain combines TRBV4-3 with TRBJ2-1; no clear D gene. Sequenced material: blood. The CDR3 sequence is CASSRSQKGEQFF. The CDR3 coding sequence is TGCGCCAGCAGCCGCTCCCAGAAGGGTGAGCAGTTCTTC.